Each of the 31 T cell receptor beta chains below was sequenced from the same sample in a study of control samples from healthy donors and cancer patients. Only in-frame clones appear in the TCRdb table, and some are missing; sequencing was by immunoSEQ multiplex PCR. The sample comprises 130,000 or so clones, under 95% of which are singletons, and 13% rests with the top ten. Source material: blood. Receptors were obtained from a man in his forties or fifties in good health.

In DNA, the CDR3 is TGTGCCAGCAGCAGGGGCGCCACCTCTAACTATGGCTACACCTTC. Residues: CASSRGATSNYGYTF. The chain uses TRBV6-5 and TRBJ1-2, with D possibly TRBD1 on 6 matching bases. The CDR3 extends over 15 amino acids. Germline V CDR1 and CDR2: MNHEY, SVGAGI. Trimming left V 6 bases short and J 0 bases short, with 14 bases between.

The CDR3 protein is CASSLGFSKTEAFF. The DNA for the CDR3 is TGTGCCAGCAGCTTAGGTTTTTCGAAGACTGAAGCTTTCTTT. V and J are TRBV7-9 and TRBJ1-1; D call uncertain. V was trimmed by 1 base and J by 5 bases, leaving 11 bases between them. The CDR3 is 14 residues long. Germline CDR1 is SEHNR and CDR2 is FQNEAQ (reference sequence).

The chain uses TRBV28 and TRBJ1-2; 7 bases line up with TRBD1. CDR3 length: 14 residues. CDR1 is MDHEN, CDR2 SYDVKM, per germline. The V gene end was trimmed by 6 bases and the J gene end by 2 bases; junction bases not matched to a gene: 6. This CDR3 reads CASSLGTVNYGYTF. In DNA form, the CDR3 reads TGTGCCAGCAGCCTGGGGACAGTGAACTATGGCTACACCTTC.

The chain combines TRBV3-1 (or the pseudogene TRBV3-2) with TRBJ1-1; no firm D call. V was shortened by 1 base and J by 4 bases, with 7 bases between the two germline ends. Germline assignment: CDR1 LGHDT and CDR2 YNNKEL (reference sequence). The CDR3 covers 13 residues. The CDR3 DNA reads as TGTGCCAGCAGCCAAGGACGGGGCACTGAAGCTTTCTTT. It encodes CASSQGRGTEAFF.

The DNA of the CDR3 is TGCGCCAGCAGCAGAGCGGGCGGCGATACGCAGTATTTT. Translation gives CASSRAGGDTQYF. This chain connects TRBV5-1 to TRBJ2-3, with D perhaps matching TRBD2 (6 bases). The germline gives CDR1 SGHRS, CDR2 YFSETQ. Trimming shortened V by 4 bases and J by 6 bases, and 12 bases separated the two germline ends. CDR3 length equals 13 residues. Filled out from reference TRBV5-1 and TRBJ2-3, the complete variable domain reads KAGVTQTPRYLIKTRGQQVTLSCSPISGHRSVSWYQQTPGQGLQFLFEYFSETQRNKGNFPGRFSGRQFSNSRSEMNVSTLELGDSALYLCASSRAGGDTQYFGPGTRLTVL.

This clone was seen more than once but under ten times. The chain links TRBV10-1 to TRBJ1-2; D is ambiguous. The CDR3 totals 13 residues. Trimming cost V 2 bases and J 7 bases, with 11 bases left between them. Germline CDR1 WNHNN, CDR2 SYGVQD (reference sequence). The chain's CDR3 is CASSERPEGGYTF. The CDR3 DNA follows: TGCGCCAGCAGTGAGCGACCCGAGGGTGGCTACACCTTC.

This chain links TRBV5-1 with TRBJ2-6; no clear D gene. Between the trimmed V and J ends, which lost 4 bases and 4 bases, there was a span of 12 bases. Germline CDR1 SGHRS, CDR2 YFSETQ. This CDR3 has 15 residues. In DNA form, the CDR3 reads TGCGCCAGCAGCCCGATACTATCCGGGGCCAACGTCCTGACTTTC. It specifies CASSPILSGANVLTF.

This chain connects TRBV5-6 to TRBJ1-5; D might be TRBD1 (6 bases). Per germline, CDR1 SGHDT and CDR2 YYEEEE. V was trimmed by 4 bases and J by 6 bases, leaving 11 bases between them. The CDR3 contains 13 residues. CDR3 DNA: TGTGCCAGCAGCCGAGGACAGATTCAGCCCCAGCATTTT. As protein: CASSRGQIQPQHF.

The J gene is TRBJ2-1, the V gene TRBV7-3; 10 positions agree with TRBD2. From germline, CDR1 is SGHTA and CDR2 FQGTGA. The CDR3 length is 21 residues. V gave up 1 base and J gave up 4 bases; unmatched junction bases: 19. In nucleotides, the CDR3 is TGTGCCAGCAGCTTAAAGTTGTGGCTAGCGGGAGAGCGAGGGCCTTACAATGAGCAGTTCTTC. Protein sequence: CASSLKLWLAGERGPYNEQFF.

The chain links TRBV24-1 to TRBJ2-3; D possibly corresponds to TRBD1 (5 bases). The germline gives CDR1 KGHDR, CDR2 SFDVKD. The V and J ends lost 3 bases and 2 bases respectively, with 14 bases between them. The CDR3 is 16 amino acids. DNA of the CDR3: TGTGCCACCAGTGATGACCTAACGACAGCCACAGATACGCAGTATTTT. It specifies CATSDDLTTATDTQYF.

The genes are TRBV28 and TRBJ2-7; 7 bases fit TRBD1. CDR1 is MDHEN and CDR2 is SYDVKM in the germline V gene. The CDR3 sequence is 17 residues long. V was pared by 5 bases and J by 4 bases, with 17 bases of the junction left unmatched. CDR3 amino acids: CASSPPPGQGERYEQYF. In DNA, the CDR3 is TGTGCCAGCAGTCCCCCCCCCGGGCAGGGGGAACGTTACGAGCAGTACTTC.

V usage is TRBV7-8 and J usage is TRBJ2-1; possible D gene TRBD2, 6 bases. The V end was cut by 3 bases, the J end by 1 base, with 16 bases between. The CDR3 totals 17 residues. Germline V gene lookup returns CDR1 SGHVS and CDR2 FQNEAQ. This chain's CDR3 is CASSFQTSFRSYNEQFF. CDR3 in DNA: TGTGCCAGCAGCTTCCAGACTAGTTTTCGGTCCTACAATGAGCAGTTCTTC.

The CDR3 sequence: CASSLAPQGSSYEQYF. Written as DNA, the CDR3 is TGTGCCAGCAGCTTAGCTCCCCAGGGGAGCTCCTACGAGCAGTACTTC. The rearrangement uses TRBV7-9 and TRBJ2-7; D might be TRBD1 (6 bases). The ends were cut back, 0 bases at V and 0 bases at J, with 12 bases in the middle. Germline lookup yields CDR1 SEHNR and CDR2 FQNEAQ (reference sequence). CDR3 size: 16 residues.

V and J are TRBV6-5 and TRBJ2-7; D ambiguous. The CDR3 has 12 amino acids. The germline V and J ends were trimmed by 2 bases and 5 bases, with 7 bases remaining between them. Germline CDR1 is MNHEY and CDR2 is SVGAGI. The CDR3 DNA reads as TGTGCCAGCAGTTACGGGCACCACGAGCAGTACTTC. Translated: CASSYGHHEQYF.

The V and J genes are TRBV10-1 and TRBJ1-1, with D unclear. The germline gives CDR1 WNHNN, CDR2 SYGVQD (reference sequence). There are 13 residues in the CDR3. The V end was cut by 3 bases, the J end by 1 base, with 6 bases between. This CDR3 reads CASSDGKNTEAFF. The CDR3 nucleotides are TGCGCCAGCAGTGATGGGAAGAACACTGAAGCTTTCTTT.

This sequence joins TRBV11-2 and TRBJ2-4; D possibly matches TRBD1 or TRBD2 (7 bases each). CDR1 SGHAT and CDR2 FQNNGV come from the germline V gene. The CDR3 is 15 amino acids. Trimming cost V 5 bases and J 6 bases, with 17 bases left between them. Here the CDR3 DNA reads TGTGCCAGCAGCAACAGGGGCCCGGGGGGAAACATTCAGTACTTC. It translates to CASSNRGPGGNIQYF.

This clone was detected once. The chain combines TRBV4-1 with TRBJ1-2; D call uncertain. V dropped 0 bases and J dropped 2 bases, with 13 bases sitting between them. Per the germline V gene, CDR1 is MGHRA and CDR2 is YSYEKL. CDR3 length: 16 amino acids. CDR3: CASSQDLYEQNYGYTF. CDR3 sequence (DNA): TGCGCCAGCAGCCAAGATCTCTATGAACAGAACTATGGCTACACCTTC.

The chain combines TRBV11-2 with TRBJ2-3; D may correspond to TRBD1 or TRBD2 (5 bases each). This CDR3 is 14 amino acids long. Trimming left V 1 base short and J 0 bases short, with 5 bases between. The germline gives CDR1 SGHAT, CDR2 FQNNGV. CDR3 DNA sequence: TGTGCCAGCAGCTTAGGGGACAGCACAGATACGCAGTATTTT. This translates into CASSLGDSTDTQYF.

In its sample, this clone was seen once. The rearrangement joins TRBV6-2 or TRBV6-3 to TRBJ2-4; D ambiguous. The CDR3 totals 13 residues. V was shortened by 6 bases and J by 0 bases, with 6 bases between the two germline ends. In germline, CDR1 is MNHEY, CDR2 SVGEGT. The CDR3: CASSILAKNIQYF. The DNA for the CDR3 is TGTGCCAGCAGCATTCTAGCCAAAAACATTCAGTACTTC.

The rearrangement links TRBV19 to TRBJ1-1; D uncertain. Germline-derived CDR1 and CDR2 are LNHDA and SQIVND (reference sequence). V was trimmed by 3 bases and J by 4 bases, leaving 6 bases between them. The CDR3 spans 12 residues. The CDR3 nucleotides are TGTGCCAGTAGTATCGGTTCCACTGAAGCTTTCTTT. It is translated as CASSIGSTEAFF.

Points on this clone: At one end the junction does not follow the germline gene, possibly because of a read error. CDR3 loop: CASSQVVWSTRRTGNGELLF. As DNA, the CDR3 is TGTGCCAGCAGCCAAGTCGTGTGGTCCACACGAAGGACAGGGAACGGGGAGCTGCTTTTT. This sequence joins TRBV3-1 (or the pseudogene TRBV3-2) and TRBJ2-2; TRBD1 aligns across 8 bases. CDR3 length equals 20 residues. Germline assignment: CDR1 LGHDT and CDR2 YNNKEL (reference sequence).

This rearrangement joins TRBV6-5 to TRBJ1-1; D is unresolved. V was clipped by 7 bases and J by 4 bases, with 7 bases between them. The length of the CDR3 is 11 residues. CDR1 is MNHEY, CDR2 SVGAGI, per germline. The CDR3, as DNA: TGTGCCAGCACCCTTGGCACTGAAGCTTTCTTT. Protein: CASTLGTEAFF.

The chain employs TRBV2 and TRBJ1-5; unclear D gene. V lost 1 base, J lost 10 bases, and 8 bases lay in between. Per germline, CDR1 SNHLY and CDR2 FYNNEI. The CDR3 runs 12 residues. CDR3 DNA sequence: TGTGCCAGCAGTGAAGGGGTCCACCCCCAGCATTTT. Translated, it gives CASSEGVHPQHF.

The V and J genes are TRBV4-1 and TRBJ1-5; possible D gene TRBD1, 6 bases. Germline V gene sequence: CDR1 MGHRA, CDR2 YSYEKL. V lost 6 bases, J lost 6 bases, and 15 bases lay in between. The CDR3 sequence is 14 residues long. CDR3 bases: TGCGCCAGCAGTTTAATAGGAGGGGGTCAGCCCCAGCATTTT. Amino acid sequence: CASSLIGGGQPQHF.

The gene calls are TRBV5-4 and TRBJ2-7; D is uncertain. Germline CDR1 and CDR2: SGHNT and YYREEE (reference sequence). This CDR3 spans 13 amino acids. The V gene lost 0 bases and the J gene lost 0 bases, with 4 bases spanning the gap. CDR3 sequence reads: CASSLVDSYEQYF. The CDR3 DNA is TGTGCCAGCAGCTTGGTCGACTCCTACGAGCAGTACTTC.

CDR3 nucleotide sequence: TGTGCCAGCAGCTTAGCGCTACAGAGTGGAAACACCATATATTTT. This sequence encodes CASSLALQSGNTIYF. The J gene is TRBJ1-3, the V gene TRBV7-2, with D uncertain. Germline V lookup: CDR1 SGHTA, CDR2 FQGNSA. This CDR3 is 15 amino acids long. The ends were cut back, 0 bases at V and 3 bases at J, with 9 bases in the middle.

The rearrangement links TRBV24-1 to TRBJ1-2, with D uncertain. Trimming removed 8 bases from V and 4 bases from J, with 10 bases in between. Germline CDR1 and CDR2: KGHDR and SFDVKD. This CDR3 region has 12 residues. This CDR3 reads CATTDGLYGYTF. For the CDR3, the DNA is TGTGCCACCACTGACGGCCTCTATGGCTACACCTTC.

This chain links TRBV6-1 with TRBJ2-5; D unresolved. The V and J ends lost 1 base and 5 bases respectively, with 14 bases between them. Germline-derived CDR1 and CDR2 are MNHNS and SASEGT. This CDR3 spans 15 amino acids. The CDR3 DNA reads TGTGCCAGCAGTGAAGGACGGATCCTTTTGGAGACCCAGTACTTC. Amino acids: CASSEGRILLETQYF.

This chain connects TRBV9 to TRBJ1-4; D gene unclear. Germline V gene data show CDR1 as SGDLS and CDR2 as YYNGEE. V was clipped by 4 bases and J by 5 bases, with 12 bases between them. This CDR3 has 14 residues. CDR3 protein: CASSKEHANEKLFF. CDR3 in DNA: TGTGCCAGCAGCAAGGAGCATGCGAATGAAAAACTGTTTTTT.

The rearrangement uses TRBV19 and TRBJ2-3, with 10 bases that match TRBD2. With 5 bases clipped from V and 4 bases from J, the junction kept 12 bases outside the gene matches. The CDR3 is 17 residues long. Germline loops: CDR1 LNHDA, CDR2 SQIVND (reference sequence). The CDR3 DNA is TGTGCCAGTAGTGGGGCTAGCGGGAGAGGATTAGCAGATACGCAGTATTTT. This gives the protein CASSGASGRGLADTQYF.

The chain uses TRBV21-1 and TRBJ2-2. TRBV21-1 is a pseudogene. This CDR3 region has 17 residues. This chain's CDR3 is CASSKGTGALFFGELFF. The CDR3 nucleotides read TGTGCCAGCAGCAAAGGAACGGGGGCCCTATTTTTCGGGGAGCTGTTTTTT.